These T cell receptor beta chains were read from a single sample in a study of cytomegalovirus exposure and HLA in healthy donors. Clones were read by immunoSEQ multiplex PCR, and TCRdb kept only the in-frame ones, dropping some. The data show fewer than 200,000 clones, approximately 84% seen once. Sequencing was done on a sample of PBMCs. Receptors were obtained from a young man in good health and CMV-seronegative. Each CDR3 is given with its conserved first and last residue. A D gene is named only where the DNA matches it firmly. Only some rows state a clone size, as once, few, many or a class for expanded clones.

length	size	J	D	V	DNA	CDR3
16	NA	TRBJ1-4	TRBD1	TRBV28	TGTGCCAGCAGTTTAGTATCGGACAGGGGGTATGAAAAACTGTTTTTT	CASSLVSDRGYEKLFF
14	NA	TRBJ2-7	NA	TRBV19	TGTGCCAGTAGCCACGGACATCTATACTACGAGCAGTACTTC	CASSHGHLYYEQYF
16	NA	TRBJ2-5	TRBD2	TRBV6-5	TGTGCCAGCAGTTATTCACTAGCGGGAGAGTATGAGACCCAGTACTTC	CASSYSLAGEYETQYF
19	few	TRBJ2-5	TRBD2	TRBV6-1	TGTGCCAGCAGTGAAAGCCTAGCGGGGGGACGTGGTGGGGGAGAGACCCAGTACTTC	CASSESLAGGRGGGETQYF
14	NA	TRBJ2-5	NA	TRBV4-3	TGCGCCAGCAGCCAATTAGGGACAAGGGAGACCCAGTACTTC	CASSQLGTRETQYF
13	once	TRBJ2-7	NA	TRBV10-3	TGTGCCATCAGTGAGTCGACGAAGGGGGAGCAGTACTTC	CAISESTKGEQYF
16	once	TRBJ1-6	TRBD1	TRBV4-1	TGCGCCAGCAGCCACAACTCACAGGGGGCAAATTCACCCCTCCACTTT	CASSHNSQGANSPLHF
15	NA	TRBJ2-1	NA	TRBV2	TGTGCCAGCAGTGGTTCCCCACTCTCCTACAATGAGCAGTTCTTC	CASSGSPLSYNEQFF
15	few	TRBJ2-7	NA	TRBV5-4	TGTGCCAGCAGCTCCCGACCGGGAGATGACTACGAGCAGTACTTC	CASSSRPGDDYEQYF
14	NA	TRBJ2-2	TRBD1	TRBV10-1	TGCGCCAGCAGAGGGGACAGATACACCGGGGAGCTGTTTTTT	CASRGDRYTGELFF
12	NA	TRBJ2-7	NA	TRBV19	TGTGCCAGTAAAGCGTACCAGGGTGAGCAGTACTTC	CASKAYQGEQYF
12	NA	TRBJ2-3	NA	TRBV30	TGTGCCTGGAGTTCAGTCACAGATACGCAGTATTTT	CAWSSVTDTQYF
15	NA	TRBJ2-7	NA	TRBV2	TGTGCCAGCAGTGAATTCGGACAGGGAGGGGATGGGCAGTACTTC	CASSEFGQGGDGQYF
16	NA	TRBJ1-1	TRBD1	TRBV5-4	TGTGCCAGCAGCTTGCAGAGGCAGGGGGTAGGCACTGAAGCTTTCTTT	CASSLQRQGVGTEAFF
15	NA	TRBJ2-5	TRBD2	TRBV11-3	TGTGCCAGCAGCTTAGGCGACGGGGGGGCGGAGACCCAGTACTTC	CASSLGDGGAETQYF
12	few	TRBJ2-7	NA	TRBV7-9	TGTTCCAGCAGCCCCCCCAACTACGAGCAGTACTTC	CSSSPPNYEQYF
15	few	TRBJ1-3	NA	TRBV6-6	TGTGCCAGCGGTCTAACCGGGACACACGGAAACACCATATATTTT	CASGLTGTHGNTIYF
11	few	TRBJ2-7	NA	TRBV29-1	TGCAGCGTTGTTAAAGGGAGCGAGCAGTACTTC	CSVVKGSEQYF
13	NA	TRBJ2-7	NA	TRBV7-2	TGTGCCAGCAGCAGACAGTGGACCTACGAGCAGTACTTC	CASSRQWTYEQYF
15	NA	TRBJ2-3	TRBD2	TRBV7-3	TGTGCCAGCAGCTTAGGGTTGCGGGAGCAAGATACGCAGTATTTT	CASSLGLREQDTQYF
18	NA	TRBJ2-2	TRBD1	TRBV5-5	TGTGCCAGCAGCAAGGAATTAGCGGGACAGGGGGCAATCGGGGAGCTGTTTTTT	CASSKELAGQGAIGELFF
11	NA	TRBJ1-2	TRBD1	TRBV15	TGTGCCACCAGCGAGGGGGCTGGCTACACCTTC	CATSEGAGYTF
14	NA	TRBJ2-3	NA	TRBV2	TGTGCCAGCAGTGATCGCGGGACGGGAGATACGCAGTATTTT	CASSDRGTGDTQYF
14	few	TRBJ2-7	TRBD1	TRBV27	TGTGCCAGCAAACCCCGACAGGGGCCCTACGAGCAGTACTTC	CASKPRQGPYEQYF
12	NA	TRBJ1-5	NA	TRBV7-6	TGTGCCAGCAGCTTCCAGAATCAGCCCCAGCATTTT	CASSFQNQPQHF
19	NA	TRBJ2-1	NA	TRBV21-1	TGTGCCAGCAGCAAGGGGCCTAGCGGGAGAGGGGGGGGGTACAATGAGCAGTTCTTC	CASSKGPSGRGGGYNEQFF
11	NA	TRBJ2-6	NA	TRBV29-1	TGCAGCGCCGAGGTGGCCAACGTCCTGACTTTC	CSAEVANVLTF
15	NA	TRBJ2-7	TRBD1	TRBV11-2	TGTGCCAGCAGCTTAACCCGGGACAGACTATACGAGCAGTACTTC	CASSLTRDRLYEQYF
16	NA	TRBJ2-1	NA	TRBV9	TGTGCCAGCAGCGTCTCGACTCTCTCTCCGTCCAATGAGCAGTTCTTC	CASSVSTLSPSNEQFF
15	NA	TRBJ1-2	NA	TRBV5-1	TGCGCCAGCAGCCCTTCTGGGCCAGGCACCTATGGCTACACCTTC	CASSPSGPGTYGYTF
15	once	TRBJ1-3	TRBD1	TRBV2	TGTGCCAGCAGGCCGACAGGGACAACTGGAAACACCATATATTTT	CASRPTGTTGNTIYF
13	few	TRBJ2-3	NA	TRBV11-3	TGTGCCAGCAGCGTCGGGGTTGGGGATACGCAGTATTTT	CASSVGVGDTQYF
14	NA	TRBJ1-2	NA	TRBV4-2	TGTGCCAGCAGCCAAGAAGTCAGGACAAGGGGCTACACCTTC	CASSQEVRTRGYTF
14	NA	TRBJ2-5	NA	TRBV5-1	TGCGCCAGCAGCGGAACAGGGACGGGGGAGACCCAGTACTTC	CASSGTGTGETQYF
16	NA	TRBJ2-2	TRBD2	TRBV5-1	TGCGCCAGCAGCCCCACTAGCGGGAGGAACACCGGGGAGCTGTTTTTT	CASSPTSGRNTGELFF
12	NA	TRBJ2-7	NA	TRBV5-4	TGTGCCAGCAGCGCGGAGGGCCTACTGCGGTACTTC	CASSAEGLLRYF
17	NA	TRBJ2-5	TRBD2	TRBV9	TGTGCCAGCAGCGAGGGCCAACTAGCGGGGACGAGAGAGACCCAGTACTTC	CASSEGQLAGTRETQYF
14	few	TRBJ2-7	TRBD1	TRBV6-5	TGTGCCAGCGGCCAGACAGGGGTTCTTGGCGAGCAGTACTTC	CASGQTGVLGEQYF
15	NA	TRBJ1-4	NA	TRBV13	TGTGCCAGCAGCTCACCTCAGGAACCTAATGAAAAACTGTTTTTT	CASSSPQEPNEKLFF
16	NA	TRBJ2-2	TRBD1	TRBV5-5	TGTGCCAGCAGCTTGATCGGACAGGGAGGAACCGGGGAGCTGTTTTTT	CASSLIGQGGTGELFF
15	NA	TRBJ2-2	TRBD2	TRBV7-7	TGTGCTAGCAGCTCAACGGGGGGGCTGGCCGGGGAGCTGTTTTTT	CASSSTGGLAGELFF
15	NA	TRBJ1-2	TRBD1	TRBV5-6	TGTGCCAGCAGCTTCCGACAGGGGGCCGGCTATGGCTACACCTTC	CASSFRQGAGYGYTF
14	NA	TRBJ2-7	TRBD1	TRBV11-3	TGTGCCAGCAGCTTAGATCAGACAGGGTACGAGCAGTACTTC	CASSLDQTGYEQYF